This section outlines one T cell receptor (beta chain) sequence together with its context. The antigen remains undetermined. This CDR3 has 16 amino acids. V was pared by 4 bases and J by 7 bases, with 10 bases of the junction left unmatched. CDR1 and CDR2 from the germline V gene are SGHNT and YYREEE (reference sequence). The primer mix had 60 Vbeta and 13 Jbeta primers. Using immunoSEQ multiplex PCR, the repertoire was profiled, and TCRdb retains in-frame clones only, with some absent. This sample has 81,000 or so clones, with 70% to 75% found just once. The sample comes from a study of cytomegalovirus exposure and HLA in healthy donors. Points from the study as a whole: TRBV6-2, TRBV6-3 and other indistinguishable V segments were excluded. It was reported that the classifier diagnosed cytomegalovirus status with high specificity and sensitivity in both the original and validation cohorts.

The source material was PBMCs. The TCR comes from a man aged 55-75 years in good health and CMV-seronegative. The genes are TRBV5-4 and TRBJ2-1, with 11 bases identical to TRBD2. The CDR3 region is CASSPPNRLAGNEQFF. The CDR3 nucleotides are TGTGCCAGCAGCCCCCCTAACAGACTAGCGGGAAATGAGCAGTTCTTC. The variable domain in full, with the rest retrieved from reference TRBV5-4 and TRBJ2-1, is ETGVTQSPTHLIKTRGQQVTLRCSSQSGHNTVSWYQQALGQGPQFIFQYYREEENGRGNFPPRFSGLQFPNYSSELNVNALELDDSALYLCASSPPNRLAGNEQFFGPGTRLTVL.